This TCR beta chain originates from a study of CD8 T cells in ankylosing spondylitis. Study findings and constraints: A motif in TCR beta, a set of under 10 highly homologous variants, appeared characteristic of ankylosing spondylitis blood. CD8+ disease-linked clones were present at relatively low frequencies in blood. Significant enrichment of disease-linked clones was reported in matched ankylosing spondylitis synovial fluid.

The CDR3 is 15 amino acids. V lost 1 base and J lost 2, with 11 bases in between. CDR1 and CDR2 from the germline V gene are SGHVS and FQNEAQ. This clonotype appeared many times. Its antigen remains unidentified. Each CDR3 protein is one row after TCRdb ran MiXCR on the 5' RACE reads. The sample shows a few hundred thousand distinct CDR3 sequences, 6.5% to 10% of them seen only once. The TCR originated in a male donor with ankylosing spondylitis. Sequencing was done on a sample of blood, either unsorted or a sorted T cell fraction (not recorded which). This chain joins TRBV7-8 and TRBJ1-1; no firm D call. CDR3 in amino acids: CASSLVVNRNTEAFF. In DNA, the CDR3 is TGTGCCAGCAGCTTAGTTGTTAACCGCAACACTGAAGCTTTCTTT.